Shown below are 26 T cell receptor beta chains from a single sample sequenced in a study of blood T cell repertoires in COVID-19. Libraries were prepared by immunoSEQ multiplex PCR; TCRdb keeps only in-frame clonotypes and omits some of them. The data hold 20,000 to 30,000 clones, with around 90% observed a single time. The sequencing sample was made of peripheral blood. Receptors originate from a man aged 65 to 85 with active COVID-19.

For the CDR3, the DNA is TGTGCCAGCAGCTCCGCTAGCGGGAGATCGTACGAGCAGTACTTC. Translating gives CASSSASGRSYEQYF. The genes are TRBV5-4 and TRBJ2-7; 10 bases match TRBD2. The CDR3 covers 15 residues. Trimming at V came to 3 bases and at J to 4 bases, leaving 7 bases not matched to a gene. Germline V gene lookup returns CDR1 SGHNT and CDR2 YYREEE (reference sequence).

This clone showed up just once. The rearrangement links TRBV15 to TRBJ1-1, with unresolved D. The CDR3 consists of 16 residues. V was shortened by 0 bases and J by 4 bases, with 15 bases between the two germline ends. From germline, CDR1 is LNHNV and CDR2 YYDKDF (reference sequence). Here the CDR3 reads CATSRDKTGRGTEAFF. CDR3 in DNA: TGTGCCACCAGCAGAGATAAGACTGGGAGAGGCACTGAAGCTTTCTTT. The full variable domain, in which reference TRBV15 and TRBJ1-1 provide the parts outside the CDR3, is DAMVIQNPRYQVTQFGKPVTLSCSQTLNHNVMYWYQQKSSQAPKLLFHYYDKDFNNEADTPDNFQSRRPNTSFCFLDIRSPGLGDTAMYLCATSRDKTGRGTEAFFGQGTRLTVV.

The chain uses TRBV7-6 and TRBJ2-5, with 7 bases identical to TRBD1. This CDR3 contains 16 residues. The V and J ends lost 1 base and 5 bases, in that order; junction bases with no gene match: 10. The V gene's germline CDR1 is SGHVS and CDR2 FNYEAQ. In nucleotides, the CDR3 is TGTGCCAGCAGCTTAGAAACCGGGACAGTCCAGGAGACCCAGTACTTC. Protein sequence: CASSLETGTVQETQYF. The variable domain in full, completed from reference TRBV7-6 and TRBJ2-5, reads GAGVSQSPRYKVTKRGQDVALRCDPISGHVSLYWYRQALGQGPEFLTYFNYEAQQDKSGLPNDRFSAERPEGSISTLTIQRTEQRDSAMYRCASSLETGTVQETQYFGPGTRLLVL.

The chain is built from TRBV6-4 and TRBJ2-3, with a tentative D call TRBD1 (6 bases). Germline V gene data show CDR1 as MRHNA and CDR2 as SNTAGT. CDR3 size: 15 residues. V lost 4 bases and J 0 bases, leaving 11 bases between the germline ends. CDR3 sequence reads: CASSAGTTSTDTQYF. The DNA of the CDR3 is TGTGCCAGCAGTGCCGGGACAACTAGCACAGATACGCAGTATTTT.

J is TRBJ2-5 and V is TRBV11-2; maybe TRBD2 (6 bases). This CDR3 comprises 14 residues. Germline CDR1 is SGHAT and CDR2 is FQNNGV. V dropped 4 bases and J dropped 0 bases, with 9 bases sitting between them. The CDR3 DNA sequence: TGTGCCAGCAGCTGGGGACTTTACCAAGAGACCCAGTACTTC. Translating it yields CASSWGLYQETQYF. The full variable domain, rest sourced from reference TRBV11-2 and TRBJ2-5, is EAGVAQSPRYKIIEKRQSVAFWCNPISGHATLYWYQQILGQGPKLLIQFQNNGVVDDSQLPKDRFSAERLKGVDSTLKIQPAKLEDSAVYLCASSWGLYQETQYFGPGTRLLVL.

The gene calls are TRBV19 and TRBJ2-1; TRBD2 might be the D (5 bases). The germline V gene encodes CDR1 LNHDA and CDR2 SQIVND (reference sequence). With 8 bases removed from V and 0 bases from J, the gap between germline ends came to 11 bases. The length of the CDR3 is 14 residues. The CDR3 nucleotides read TGTGCCAGTTACGCGGGTCCCTCCTACAATGAGCAGTTCTTC. Amino acid sequence: CASYAGPSYNEQFF. Based on the CDR3 plus reference TRBV19 and TRBJ2-1, the full variable domain is DGGITQSPKYLFRKEGQNVTLSCEQNLNHDAMYWYRQDPGQGLRLIYYSQIVNDFQKGDIAEGYSVSREKKESFPLTVTSAQKNPTAFYLCASYAGPSYNEQFFGPGTRLTVL.

The rearrangement uses TRBV18 and TRBJ1-1, with a possible D match to TRBD1 (6 bases). Germline CDR1 reads KGHSH; CDR2 reads LQKENI. This CDR3 has 17 residues. Trimming cost V 6 bases and J 0 bases, with 20 bases left between them. Here the CDR3 DNA reads TGTGCCAGCTCCCCCTTCAAGTCAGGACAGATGAACACTGAAGCTTTCTTT. Translated: CASSPFKSGQMNTEAFF.

The chain is built from TRBV27 and TRBJ2-7; the match to TRBD1 covers 9 bases. The germline gives CDR1 MNHEY, CDR2 SMNVEV (reference sequence). CDR3 length equals 16 residues. The ends lost 6 bases at V and 5 bases at J; junction bases unmatched: 14. CDR3 bases: TGTGCCAGCAGCTTCCTTCCCGCGGGACAGGGCCACGAGCAGTACTTC. Its translation is CASSFLPAGQGHEQYF.

The chain employs TRBV6-1 and TRBJ2-3; possible D gene TRBD2, 5 bases. The CDR3 extends over 18 amino acids. V shed 3 bases and J shed 9 bases, with 28 bases lying between them. CDR1 is MNHNS, CDR2 SASEGT, per germline. The CDR3 DNA follows: TGTGCCAGCAGTGACACCGGACGGGGAAGACTGGCCAGCGGAACGCAGTATTTT. Protein: CASSDTGRGRLASGTQYF.

This rearrangement joins TRBV7-2 to TRBJ2-7, with 8 nucleotides matching TRBD2. This CDR3 has 16 amino acids. J was trimmed by 2 bases and V by 5 bases; bases with no gene match: 11. Germline CDR1 and CDR2: SGHTA and FQGNSA. Here the CDR3 reads CASSKKTSGIPYEQYF. Written as DNA, the CDR3 is TGTGCCAGCAGCAAAAAAACTAGCGGAATCCCCTACGAGCAGTACTTC. Variable domain in full (rest from reference TRBV7-2 and TRBJ2-7): GAGVSQSPSNKVTEKGKDVELRCDPISGHTALYWYRQSLGQGLEFLIYFQGNSAPDKSGLPSDRFSAERTGGSVSTLTIQRTQQEDSAVYLCASSKKTSGIPYEQYFGPGTRLTVT.

The V and J genes are TRBV7-2 and TRBJ2-7, with 8 nucleotides matching TRBD1. The CDR3 sequence is 16 residues long. Trimming removed 1 base from V and 2 bases from J; junction bases left unmatched: 7. Germline loops: CDR1 SGHTA, CDR2 FQGNSA. CDR3 in DNA: TGTGCCAGCAGCTTAGAACGGACAGGGAAAACCTACGAGCAGTACTTC. This gives the protein CASSLERTGKTYEQYF.

This rearrangement joins TRBV3-1 (or the pseudogene TRBV3-2) to TRBJ1-2; D is undetermined. Germline loops: CDR1 LGHDT, CDR2 YNNKEL (reference sequence). The CDR3 extends over 16 amino acids. V was trimmed by 5 bases and J by 8 bases, leaving 24 bases between them. In DNA form, the CDR3 reads TGTGCCAGCAGCAATAACGCCTTCCCTGGGAGGCAGGGCTACACCTTC. This gives the protein CASSNNAFPGRQGYTF.

The chain has TRBV28 and TRBJ1-5, with TRBD1 matching over 7 bases. The J segment lost 7 bases and the V segment lost 5 bases, leaving 8 bases of the junction unmatched. Per germline, CDR1 MDHEN and CDR2 SYDVKM. The CDR3 spans 14 residues. The CDR3 reads CASSRSDRVQPQHF. The CDR3, as DNA: TGTGCCAGCAGTAGATCCGACAGGGTCCAGCCCCAGCATTTT.

The V gene is TRBV18, the J gene TRBJ2-5; the match to TRBD2 covers 10 bases. The junction had 7 bases not matched to a gene; V was cut back by 6 bases and J by 3 bases. Germline values: CDR1 KGHSH, CDR2 LQKENI. The CDR3 totals 15 residues. The CDR3 nucleotides read TGTGCCAGCTCCCTTCTAGCGGGGGACAAAGAGACCCAGTACTTC. As protein: CASSLLAGDKETQYF. The variable domain in full, with the rest retrieved from reference TRBV18 and TRBJ2-5, is NAGVMQNPRHLVRRRGQEARLRCSPMKGHSHVYWYRQLPEEGLKFMVYLQKENIIDESGMPKERFSAEFPKEGPSILRIQQVVRGDSAAYFCASSLLAGDKETQYFGPGTRLLVL.

The V and J genes are TRBV18 and TRBJ2-7; D not certain. The CDR3 is 14 amino acids. V gave up 6 bases and J gave up 0 bases, with 12 bases separating them. Per germline, CDR1 KGHSH and CDR2 LQKENI. CDR3 coding DNA: TGTGCCAGCTCCCACTCACCATCCTCCTACGAGCAGTACTTC. This gives the protein CASSHSPSSYEQYF.

The chain couples TRBV4-1 to TRBJ1-6; D remains unclear. This CDR3 spans 15 amino acids. The germline CDR1 and CDR2 sequences are MGHRA and YSYEKL. Trimming cost V 3 bases and J 9 bases, with 15 bases left between them. Here the CDR3 reads CASSHDAGYASPLHF. CDR3 sequence (DNA): TGCGCCAGCAGCCATGACGCGGGGTATGCTTCACCCCTCCACTTT.

The chain couples TRBV7-2 to TRBJ2-7, with D uncertain. Trimming removed 1 base at V and 5 bases at J, with 12 bases between. The CDR3 is 14 amino acids. Germline values: CDR1 SGHTA, CDR2 FQGNSA. The CDR3 reads CASSLGSRTHEQYF. The CDR3 DNA is TGTGCCAGCAGCTTAGGGTCCAGAACACACGAGCAGTACTTC.

The chain couples TRBV7-3 to TRBJ2-7; TRBD1 matches at 10 bases. After removal of 0 bases from V and 7 bases from J, the junction contained 6 bases not matched to a gene. CDR1 is SGHTA and CDR2 is FQGTGA in the germline V gene. CDR3 length: 15 amino acids. In DNA, the CDR3 is TGTGCCAGCAGCTTAACGGGACAGGGGTTGGGAGAGCAGTACTTC. This translates into CASSLTGQGLGEQYF.

This chain connects TRBV5-1 to TRBJ1-1, with 7 bases that match TRBD1. There are 14 residues in the CDR3. Trimming cost V 0 bases and J 3 bases; bases outside gene matches: 2. Germline lookup yields CDR1 SGHRS and CDR2 YFSETQ. The CDR3 loop is CASSLGQGHTEAFF. CDR3 coding DNA: TGCGCCAGCAGCTTGGGACAGGGTCACACTGAAGCTTTCTTT.

This chain joins TRBV6-5 and TRBJ2-7, with 7 bases identical to TRBD1. Losses at the gene ends were 4 bases for V and 6 bases for J; bases not matched to a gene: 3. The CDR3 loop spans 12 amino acids. The germline V gene encodes CDR1 MNHEY and CDR2 SVGAGI. The CDR3 protein is CASSFRQGEQYF. The CDR3 nucleotides are TGTGCCAGCAGTTTCCGACAGGGCGAGCAGTACTTC.

This clone appeared once. The CDR3 spells CASSGTSLSGNEQFF. Written as DNA, the CDR3 is TGTGCCAGCAGTGGAACTTCTCTTTCTGGCAATGAGCAGTTCTTC. The chain carries TRBV2 and TRBJ2-1; D remains ambiguous. CDR1 and CDR2 from the germline V gene are SNHLY and FYNNEI. The CDR3 extends over 15 amino acids. The germline V and J ends were trimmed by 4 bases and 6 bases, with 16 bases remaining between them.

In DNA, the CDR3 is TGTGCCAGTACTCCCTTTCCCAGGGGGCCCGGAGGGGCGTCTGAAGCTTTCTTT. It is translated as CASTPFPRGPGGASEAFF. The V gene is TRBV19, the J gene TRBJ1-1; TRBD1 aligns across 8 bases. Unmatched junction bases numbered 22, after V lost 7 bases and J lost 6 bases. Germline assignment: CDR1 LNHDA and CDR2 SQIVND (reference sequence). The CDR3 is 18 amino acids.

The chain uses TRBV10-3 and TRBJ2-1; 7 bases line up with TRBD1. The V gene end was trimmed by 4 bases and the J gene end by 8 bases; junction bases not matched to a gene: 8. Per germline, CDR1 ENHRY and CDR2 SYGVKD. The CDR3 contains 14 residues. Written as DNA, the CDR3 is TGTGCCATCAGTGGAAGACAGGGCGTCCATGAGCAGTTCTTC. It yields the protein CAISGRQGVHEQFF.

The CDR3 coding sequence is TGTGCCAGCAGCTACTACGGCTCTGGGGCCAACGTCCTGACTTTC. The encoded protein is CASSYYGSGANVLTF. This chain links TRBV2 with TRBJ2-6, with D unclear. Germline V gene lookup returns CDR1 SNHLY and CDR2 FYNNEI. This CDR3 comprises 15 residues. With 6 bases removed from V and 0 bases from J, the gap between germline ends came to 9 bases. Full variable domain (missing parts from reference TRBV2 and TRBJ2-6): EPEVTQTPSHQVTQMGQEVILRCVPISNHLYFYWYRQILGQKVEFLVSFYNNEISEKSEIFDDQFSVERPDGSNFTLKIRSTKLEDSAMYFCASSYYGSGANVLTFGAGSRLTVL.

The chain uses TRBV28 and TRBJ1-1; 7 bases map to TRBD1. The CDR3 totals 14 residues. The V and J ends lost 8 bases and 5 bases, in that order; junction bases with no gene match: 11. In germline, CDR1 is MDHEN, CDR2 SYDVKM. CDR3 DNA: TGTGCCAGCGAAGCTCGACAGGGAAGGACTGAAGCTTTCTTT. Translation gives CASEARQGRTEAFF.

The rearrangement joins TRBV7-2 to TRBJ1-6; 7 bases match TRBD1. V trimming: 5 bases; J trimming: 2 bases; junction bases outside the gene matches: 15. CDR1 and CDR2 from the germline V gene are SGHTA and FQGNSA. This CDR3 is built from 19 residues. The CDR3 coding sequence is TGTGCCAGCAGCCCGACGGGGCAGGGGGTGGGGGCCTATAATTCACCCCTCCACTTT. It codes for CASSPTGQGVGAYNSPLHF. Complete variable domain (other parts from reference TRBV7-2 and TRBJ1-6): GAGVSQSPSNKVTEKGKDVELRCDPISGHTALYWYRQSLGQGLEFLIYFQGNSAPDKSGLPSDRFSAERTGGSVSTLTIQRTQQEDSAVYLCASSPTGQGVGAYNSPLHFGNGTRLTVT.